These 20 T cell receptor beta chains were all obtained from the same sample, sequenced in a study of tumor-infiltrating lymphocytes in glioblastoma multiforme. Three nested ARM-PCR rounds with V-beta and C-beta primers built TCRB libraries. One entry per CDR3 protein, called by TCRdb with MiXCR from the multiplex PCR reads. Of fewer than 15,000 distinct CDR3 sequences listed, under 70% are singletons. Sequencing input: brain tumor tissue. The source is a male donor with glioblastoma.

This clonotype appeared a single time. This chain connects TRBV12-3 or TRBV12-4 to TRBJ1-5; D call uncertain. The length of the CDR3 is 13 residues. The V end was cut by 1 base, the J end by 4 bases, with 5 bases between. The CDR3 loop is CASSLGSNQPQHF. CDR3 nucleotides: TGTGCCAGCAGTTTAGGTTCAAATCAGCCCCAGCATTTT.

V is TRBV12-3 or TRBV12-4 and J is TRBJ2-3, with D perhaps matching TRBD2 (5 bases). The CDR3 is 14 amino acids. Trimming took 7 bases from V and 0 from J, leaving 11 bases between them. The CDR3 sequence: CASKPGSSTDTQYF. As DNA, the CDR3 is TGTGCCAGCAAACCGGGATCAAGCACAGATACGCAGTATTTT.

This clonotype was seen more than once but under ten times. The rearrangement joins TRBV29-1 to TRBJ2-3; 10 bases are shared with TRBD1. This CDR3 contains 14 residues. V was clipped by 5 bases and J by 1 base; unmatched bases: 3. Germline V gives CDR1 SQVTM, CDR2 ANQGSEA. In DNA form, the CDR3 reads TGCAGCGTTACTGGGACAGGGGGCACAGATACGCAGTATTTT. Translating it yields CSVTGTGGTDTQYF.

CDR3 DNA: TGCAGTGCTAGAGGGGGACTAGCGGACTACAATGAGCAGTTCTTC. Its translation is CSARGGLADYNEQFF. The chain joins TRBV20-1 to TRBJ2-1; 11 bases map to TRBD2. Germline V CDR1 and CDR2: DFQATT, SNEGSKA (reference sequence). The CDR3 contains 15 residues. The V gene end was trimmed by 1 base and the J gene end by 3 bases; junction bases not matched to a gene: 2.

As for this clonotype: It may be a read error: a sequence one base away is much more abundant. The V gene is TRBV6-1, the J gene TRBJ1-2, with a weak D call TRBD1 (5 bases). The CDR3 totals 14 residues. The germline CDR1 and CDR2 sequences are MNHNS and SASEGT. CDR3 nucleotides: TGTCCCAGCAGTGTCTGGGACGGAGGGAAAGGCTACACCTTC. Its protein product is CPSSVWDGGKGYTF.

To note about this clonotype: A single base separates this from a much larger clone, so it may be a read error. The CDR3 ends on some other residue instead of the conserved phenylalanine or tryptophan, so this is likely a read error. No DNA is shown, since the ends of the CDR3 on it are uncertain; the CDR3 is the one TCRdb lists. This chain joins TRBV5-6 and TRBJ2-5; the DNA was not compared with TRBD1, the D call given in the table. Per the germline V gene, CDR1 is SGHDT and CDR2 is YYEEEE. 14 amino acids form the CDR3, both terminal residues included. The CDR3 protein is CASSARAGGQTLYL.

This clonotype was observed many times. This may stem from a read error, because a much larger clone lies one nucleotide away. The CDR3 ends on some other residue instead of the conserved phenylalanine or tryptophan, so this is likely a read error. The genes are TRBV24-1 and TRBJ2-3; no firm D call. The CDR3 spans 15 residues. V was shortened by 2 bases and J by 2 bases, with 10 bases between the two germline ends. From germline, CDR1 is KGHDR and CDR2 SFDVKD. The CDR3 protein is CATSDSRQTTDTQYL. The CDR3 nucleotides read TGTGCCACCAGTGATTCAAGACAAACCACAGATACGCAGTATCTT.

The CDR3 sequence: CSVATGESSNNEQFF. The CDR3 DNA reads TGCAGCGTTGCCACAGGGGAGAGCTCGAACAATGAGCAGTTCTTC. The chain carries TRBV29-1 and TRBJ2-1; 7 nucleotides line up with TRBD1. This CDR3 has 15 amino acids. The germline V gene has CDR1 SQVTM and CDR2 ANQGSEA. V lost 4 bases and J lost 5; bases outside the gene matches: 11.

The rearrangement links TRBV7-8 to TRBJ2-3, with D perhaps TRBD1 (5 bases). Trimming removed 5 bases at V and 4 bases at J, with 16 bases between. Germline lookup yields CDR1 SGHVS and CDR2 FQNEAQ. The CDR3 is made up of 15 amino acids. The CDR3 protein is CASSITWGKSDTQYF. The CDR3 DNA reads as TGTGCCAGCAGCATTACGTGGGGCAAATCAGATACGCAGTATTTT.

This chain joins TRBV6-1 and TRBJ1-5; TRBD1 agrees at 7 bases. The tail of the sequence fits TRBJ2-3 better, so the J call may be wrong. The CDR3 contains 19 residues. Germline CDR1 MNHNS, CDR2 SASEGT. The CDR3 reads CASNVKIPGQLYSNQPQYF. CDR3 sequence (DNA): TGTGCCAGCAATGTAAAAATTCCGGGACAGCTATATAGCAATCAGCCCCAGTATTTT.

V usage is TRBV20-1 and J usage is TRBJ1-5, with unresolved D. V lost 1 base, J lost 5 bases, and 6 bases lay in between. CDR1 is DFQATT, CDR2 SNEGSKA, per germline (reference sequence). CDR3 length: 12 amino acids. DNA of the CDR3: TGCAGTGCTAGAGGGAGTGATCAGCCCCAGCATTTT. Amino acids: CSARGSDQPQHF.

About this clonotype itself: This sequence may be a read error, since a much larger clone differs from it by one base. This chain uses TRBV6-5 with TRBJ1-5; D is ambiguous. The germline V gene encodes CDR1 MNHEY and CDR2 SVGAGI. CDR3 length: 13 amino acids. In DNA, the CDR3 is TGTGCCGGCAGTTATACGGGCAATCCGCCCCAGCATTTT. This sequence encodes CAGSYTGNPPQHF.

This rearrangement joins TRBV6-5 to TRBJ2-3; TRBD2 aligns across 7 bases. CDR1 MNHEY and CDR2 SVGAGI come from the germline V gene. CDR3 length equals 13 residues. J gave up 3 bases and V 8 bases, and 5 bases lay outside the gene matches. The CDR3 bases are TGTGCCAGCGGGGGGGTCGGGACAGATACGCAGTATTTT. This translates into CASGGVGTDTQYF.

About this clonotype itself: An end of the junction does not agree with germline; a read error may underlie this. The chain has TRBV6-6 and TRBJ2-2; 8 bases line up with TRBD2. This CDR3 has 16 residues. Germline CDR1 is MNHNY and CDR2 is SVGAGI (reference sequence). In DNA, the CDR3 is TGTGCCAGCAGTCCCCGGGGGGGCAAAGGCACCGTGGAGCTGTTTTTT. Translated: CASSPRGGKGTVELFF.

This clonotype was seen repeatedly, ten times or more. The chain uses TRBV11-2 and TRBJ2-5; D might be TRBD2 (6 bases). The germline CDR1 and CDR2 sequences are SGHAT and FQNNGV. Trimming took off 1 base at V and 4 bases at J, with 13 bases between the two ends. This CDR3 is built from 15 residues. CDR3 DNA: TGTGCCAGCAGCTTAGCTTCGGGAGTGGGAGAGACCCAGTACTTC. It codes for CASSLASGVGETQYF.

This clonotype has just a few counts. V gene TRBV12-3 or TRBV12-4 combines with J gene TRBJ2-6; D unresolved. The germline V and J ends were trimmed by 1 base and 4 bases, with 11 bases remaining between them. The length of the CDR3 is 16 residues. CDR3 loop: CASSLGPFFGANVLTF. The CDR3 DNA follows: TGTGCCAGCAGTTTAGGTCCGTTCTTCGGGGCCAACGTCCTGACTTTC.

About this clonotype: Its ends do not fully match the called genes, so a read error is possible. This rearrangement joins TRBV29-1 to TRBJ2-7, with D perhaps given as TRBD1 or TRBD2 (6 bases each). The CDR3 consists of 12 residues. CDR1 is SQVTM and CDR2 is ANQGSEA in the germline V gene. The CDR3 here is CSVRGLHYEEYF. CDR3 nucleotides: TGCAGCGTTCGGGGGCTACATTACGAGGAGTACTTC.

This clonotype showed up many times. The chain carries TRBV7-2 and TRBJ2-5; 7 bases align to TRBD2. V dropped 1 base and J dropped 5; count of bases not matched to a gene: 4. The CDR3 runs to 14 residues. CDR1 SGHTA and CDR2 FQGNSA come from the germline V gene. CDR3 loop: CASSLDQGGETQYF. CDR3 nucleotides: TGTGCCAGCAGCTTAGATCAGGGAGGGGAGACCCAGTACTTC.

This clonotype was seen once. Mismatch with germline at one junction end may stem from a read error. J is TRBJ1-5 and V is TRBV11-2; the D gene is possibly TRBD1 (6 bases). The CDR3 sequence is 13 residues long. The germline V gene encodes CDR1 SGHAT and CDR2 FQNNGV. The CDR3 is CSSSSLVDSSQHF. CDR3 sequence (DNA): TGTTCCAGCAGCTCACTGGTGGACAGTAGCCAGCATTTT.

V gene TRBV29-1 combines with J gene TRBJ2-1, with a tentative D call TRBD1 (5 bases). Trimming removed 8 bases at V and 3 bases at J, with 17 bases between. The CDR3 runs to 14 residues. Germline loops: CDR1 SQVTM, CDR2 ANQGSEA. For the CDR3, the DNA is TGCAGCCTCCTAGGAACAGGTGTCTACAATGAGCAGTTCTTC. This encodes CSLLGTGVYNEQFF.